Each of the 10 T cell receptor beta chains below was sequenced from the same sample in a study of blood T cell repertoires in COVID-19 (dated by TCRdb to 2020 to 2021). Preparation of the library involved the immunoSEQ multiplex PCR assay. This is the immuneACCESS table as TCRdb keeps it, with only in-frame sequences that have V and J called. A part of the clones is gone; compared with another copy, unresolved V genes explain less than half, and the rest is unexplained. In this sample the table shows about 230,000 clones, approximately 80% of which occur a single time. The top ten constitute 6% to 9.5% of the sample. The sequencing input was peripheral blood. Every receptor here comes from a woman in her 50s with acute or convalescent COVID-19.

The chain joins TRBV19 to TRBJ2-2; D is perhaps TRBD1 (5 bases). Germline V gene lookup returns CDR1 LNHDA and CDR2 SQIVND (reference sequence). The CDR3 loop spans 16 amino acids. Trimming pared 3 bases from V and 2 bases from J, leaving 13 bases between. In DNA form, the CDR3 reads TGTGCCAGTAGTATCATTGGGGCAACAAACACCGGGGAGCTGTTTTTT. Residues: CASSIIGATNTGELFF.

This clone came up once. The rearrangement uses TRBV7-9 and TRBJ2-7; tentative D call: TRBD2 (5 bases). Germline V gene lookup returns CDR1 SEHNR and CDR2 FQNEAQ (reference sequence). The V gene lost 0 bases and the J gene lost 0 bases, with 9 bases spanning the gap. This CDR3 is 15 amino acids long. CDR3 DNA sequence: TGTGCCAGCAGCTTAGCGACGGGGAGCTCCTACGAGCAGTACTTC. Amino acid sequence: CASSLATGSSYEQYF.

The V gene is TRBV30, the J gene TRBJ1-1; no definite D call. The CDR3 is 14 amino acids. In germline, CDR1 is GTSNPN, CDR2 SVGIG (reference sequence). The V end lost 2 bases, the J end lost 7 bases, and 17 bases lay between the germline ends. The CDR3 nucleotides read TGTGCCTGGAGTCCGCAGATACGTAATAATGAAGCTTTCTTT. Translated, it gives CAWSPQIRNNEAFF.

The genes are TRBV7-8 and TRBJ1-5, with D maybe TRBD1 (6 bases). The length of the CDR3 is 13 residues. The germline V gene has CDR1 SGHVS and CDR2 FQNEAQ. Trimming left V 8 bases short and J 7 bases short, with 15 bases between. The CDR3 loop reads CASSAGAQQPQHF. For the CDR3, the DNA is TGTGCCAGCTCCGCGGGGGCGCAGCAGCCCCAGCATTTT.

This clone was picked up a small number of times. The chain uses TRBV28 and TRBJ1-3; D remains unclear. The CDR3 totals 11 residues. CDR1 is MDHEN and CDR2 is SYDVKM in the germline V gene. V was clipped by 2 bases and J by 6 bases, with 2 bases between them. CDR3 DNA sequence: TGTGCCAGCAGTTTACAAAACACCATATATTTT. Amino acids: CASSLQNTIYF.

The rearrangement joins TRBV7-9 to TRBJ2-1; 8 positions match TRBD1. The CDR3 length is 15 residues. The J segment lost 7 bases and the V segment lost 6 bases, leaving 11 bases of the junction unmatched. Germline CDR1 SEHNR, CDR2 FQNEAQ (reference sequence). The CDR3, as DNA: TGTGCCAGCAGACAGAGTCTGGACAGGGAGAATGAGCAGTTCTTC. Translation gives CASRQSLDRENEQFF.

The chain couples TRBV11-2 to TRBJ2-3; 11 nucleotides align to TRBD2. V shed 5 bases and J 6 bases; nucleotides not matched to a gene: 4. Germline CDR1 SGHAT, CDR2 FQNNGV. This CDR3 comprises 14 residues. CDR3 loop: CASSRLAGLDTQYF. The CDR3 nucleotides are TGTGCCAGCAGCCGACTAGCGGGGTTGGATACGCAGTATTTT.

The chain is built from TRBV5-1 and TRBJ1-1; TRBD1 might be the D (6 bases). Trimming left V 0 bases short and J 5 bases short, with 11 bases between. Germline values: CDR1 SGHRS, CDR2 YFSETQ. The CDR3 contains 14 residues. As DNA, the CDR3 is TGCGCCAGCAGCTTGGAAAGGGGACAAACTGAAGCTTTCTTT. Protein product: CASSLERGQTEAFF.

This chain connects TRBV21-1 to TRBJ1-5. TRBV21-1 counts as a pseudogene. This CDR3 spans 13 amino acids. The CDR3 nucleotides read TGTGCCAGCAGCAACGGTAGCAATCAGCCCCAGCATTTT. It yields the protein CASSNGSNQPQHF.

The CDR3 DNA sequence: TGTGCCAGCAGTTACTCGAGTAGCGGGAGCATCGGTGAGCAGTTCTTC. It yields the protein CASSYSSSGSIGEQFF. The chain combines TRBV6-5 with TRBJ2-1; 9 bases align to TRBD2. The CDR3 extends over 16 amino acids. V was clipped by 0 bases and J by 9 bases; unmatched bases: 9. From germline, CDR1 is MNHEY and CDR2 SVGAGI.